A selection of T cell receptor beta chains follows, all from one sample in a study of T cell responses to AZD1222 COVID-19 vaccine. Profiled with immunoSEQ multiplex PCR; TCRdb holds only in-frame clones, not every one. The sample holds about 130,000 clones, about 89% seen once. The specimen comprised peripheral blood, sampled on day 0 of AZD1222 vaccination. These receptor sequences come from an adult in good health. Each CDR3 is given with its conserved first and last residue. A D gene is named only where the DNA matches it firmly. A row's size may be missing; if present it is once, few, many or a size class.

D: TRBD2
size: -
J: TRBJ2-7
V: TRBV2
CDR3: CATRDTSGFYEQYF
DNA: TGTGCCACCCGGGACACTAGCGGATTCTACGAGCAGTACTTC

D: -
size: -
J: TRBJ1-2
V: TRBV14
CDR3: CASSQVFPKDSQSPNYGYTF
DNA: TGTGCCAGCAGCCAAGTGTTCCCTAAGGACAGTCAATCCCCTAACTATGGCTACACCTTC

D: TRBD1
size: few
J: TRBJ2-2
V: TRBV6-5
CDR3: CASTTGVFSGELFF
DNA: TGTGCCAGCACAACAGGGGTGTTTTCCGGGGAGCTGTTTTTT

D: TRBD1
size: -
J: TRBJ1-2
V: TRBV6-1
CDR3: CASSQTGNRGYTF
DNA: TGTGCCAGCAGTCAGACAGGGAATCGTGGCTACACCTTC

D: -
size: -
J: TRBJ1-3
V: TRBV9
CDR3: CASSEHPPGNTIYF
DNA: TGTGCCAGCAGCGAACACCCCCCAGGAAACACCATATATTTT

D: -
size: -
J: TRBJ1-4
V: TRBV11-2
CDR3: CASSLGIIVRATNEKLFF
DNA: TGTGCCAGCAGCTTAGGCATCATTGTCAGAGCAACTAATGAAAAACTGTTTTTT

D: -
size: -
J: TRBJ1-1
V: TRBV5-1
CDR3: CASSYLQKNTEAFF
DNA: TGCGCCAGCAGCTACTTACAGAAGAACACTGAAGCTTTCTTT

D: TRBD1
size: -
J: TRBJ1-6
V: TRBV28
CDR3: CASRTGTGSRSPLHF
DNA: TGTGCCAGCAGGACCGGGACAGGGAGTAGATCACCCCTCCACTTT

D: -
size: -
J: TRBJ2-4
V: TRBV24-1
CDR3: CATSDPAGALGKNIQYF
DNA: TGTGCCACCAGTGACCCTGCTGGGGCGCTGGGCAAAAACATTCAGTACTTC

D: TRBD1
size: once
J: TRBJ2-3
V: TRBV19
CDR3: CASSIGQGFKPDTQYF
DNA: TGTGCCAGTAGTATCGGACAGGGTTTTAAGCCAGATACGCAGTATTTT

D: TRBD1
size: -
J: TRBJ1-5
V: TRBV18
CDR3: CASSRDETGDSNQPQHF
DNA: TGTGCCAGCTCACGGGATGAGACAGGGGATAGCAATCAGCCCCAGCATTTT

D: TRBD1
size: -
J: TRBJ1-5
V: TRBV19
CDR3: CASSIEAGGSIGNQPQHF
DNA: TGTGCCAGTAGTATAGAGGCAGGGGGATCTATCGGCAATCAGCCCCAGCATTTT

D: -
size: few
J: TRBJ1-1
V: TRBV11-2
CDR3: CASSYDGNTEAFF
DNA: TGTGCCAGCAGCTATGACGGTAACACTGAAGCTTTCTTT

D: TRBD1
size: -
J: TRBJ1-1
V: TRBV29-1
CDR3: CSVEVGQGLAEAFF
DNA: TGCAGCGTTGAAGTAGGACAGGGGCTCGCTGAAGCTTTCTTT

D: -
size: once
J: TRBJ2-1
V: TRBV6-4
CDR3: CASSEQGDSYNEQFF
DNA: TGTGCCAGCAGTGAGCAGGGAGATTCTTACAATGAGCAGTTCTTC

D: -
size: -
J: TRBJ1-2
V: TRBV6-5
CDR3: CASRSMGDYGYTF
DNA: TGTGCCAGCAGATCTATGGGGGACTATGGCTACACCTTC

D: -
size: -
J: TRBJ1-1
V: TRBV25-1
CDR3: CASSESLGRAGEAFF
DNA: TGTGCCAGCAGTGAGTCACTCGGACGGGCGGGTGAAGCTTTCTTT

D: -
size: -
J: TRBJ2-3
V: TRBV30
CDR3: CAWSVRSADTQYF
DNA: TGTGCCTGGAGTGTAAGGTCGGCAGATACGCAGTATTTT

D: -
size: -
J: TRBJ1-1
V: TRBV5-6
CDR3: CASSFMRVEAFF
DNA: TGTGCCAGCAGCTTTATGAGGGTAGAAGCTTTCTTT

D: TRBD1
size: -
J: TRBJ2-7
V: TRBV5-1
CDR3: CASSPGTGEYEQYF
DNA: TGCGCCAGCAGCCCAGGGACAGGGGAATACGAGCAGTACTTC

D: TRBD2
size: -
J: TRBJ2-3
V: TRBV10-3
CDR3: CAISERLGTSGPDTQYF
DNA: TGTGCCATCAGTGAGAGATTGGGGACTAGCGGGCCAGATACGCAGTATTTT

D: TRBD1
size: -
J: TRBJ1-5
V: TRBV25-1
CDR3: CASSAGGDQPQHF
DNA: TGTGCCAGCAGTGCAGGGGGGGATCAGCCCCAGCATTTT

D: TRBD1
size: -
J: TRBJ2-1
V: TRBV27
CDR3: CASSLDRANEQFF
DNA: TGTGCCAGCAGTCTTGACAGGGCCAATGAGCAGTTCTTC

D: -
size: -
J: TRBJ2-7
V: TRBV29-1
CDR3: CSVMLGSSYEQYF
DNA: TGCAGCGTAATGCTGGGCTCCTCCTACGAGCAGTACTTC

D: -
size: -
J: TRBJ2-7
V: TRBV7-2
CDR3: CASSPDSGSSYEQYF
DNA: TGTGCCAGCAGCCCAGATAGCGGTAGCTCCTACGAGCAGTACTTC

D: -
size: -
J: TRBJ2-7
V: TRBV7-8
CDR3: CASSPEGSAYEQYF
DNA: TGTGCCAGCAGCCCTGAGGGTAGCGCCTACGAGCAGTACTTC

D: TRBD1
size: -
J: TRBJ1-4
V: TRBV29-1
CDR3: CSVVPGQGAEREKLFF
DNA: TGCAGCGTTGTTCCGGGACAGGGGGCCGAGCGTGAAAAACTGTTTTTT

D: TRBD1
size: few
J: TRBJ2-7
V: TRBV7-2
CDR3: CASSLRPGQGGTEQYF
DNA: TGTGCCAGCAGCTTAAGGCCGGGACAGGGGGGGACCGAGCAGTACTTC

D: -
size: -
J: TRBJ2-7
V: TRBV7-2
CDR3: CASSLTSSSYEQYF
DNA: TGTGCCAGCAGCTTAACTAGTAGCTCCTACGAGCAGTACTTC

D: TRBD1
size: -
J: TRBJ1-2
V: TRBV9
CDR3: CASSVLDRVDGYTF
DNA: TGTGCCAGCAGCGTACTAGACAGGGTAGATGGCTACACCTTC

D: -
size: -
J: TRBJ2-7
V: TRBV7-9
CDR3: CASSPDRDSEQYF
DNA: TGTGCCAGCAGCCCGGACCGGGACTCCGAGCAGTACTTC